These T cell receptor beta chains were read from a single sample in a study of Graves' ophthalmopathy and Graves' hyperthyroidism. One entry per CDR3 protein results from TCRdb running MiXCR on the multiplex PCR reads. The table lists 300,000 to 450,000 distinct CDR3 sequences, 15% to 20% of them singletons, with 2.4% in the top ten. The material sequenced was peripheral blood. These receptors all come from an adult woman with stable Graves' hyperthyroidism. The CDR3 runs from the conserved cysteine through the conserved F or W. Each record gives: CDR3 length, D gene, J gene, V gene, clone size, CDR3 protein, CDR3 DNA. A D gene is named only where the DNA matches it firmly. Clone size is not always given. Where it is, it says once, few, many or a class for expanded clones.

14	TRBD2	TRBJ2-7	TRBV7-8	many	CASSISREGYEQYF	TGTGCCAGCAGCATCTCGCGGGAGGGCTACGAGCAGTACTTC
16	TRBD2	TRBJ2-3	TRBV4-2	many	CASSAGTSGSTDTQYF	TGTGCCAGCAGCGCAGGGACTAGCGGTAGCACAGATACGCAGTATTTT
14	.	TRBJ1-1	TRBV2	many	CASSESRGDTEAFF	TGTGCCAGCAGTGAAAGCAGGGGTGACACTGAAGCTTTCTTT
14	.	TRBJ2-5	TRBV12-3/TRBV12-4	many	CASSSMMYQETQYF	TGTGCCAGCAGTTCTATGATGTACCAAGAGACCCAGTACTTC
17	.	TRBJ2-6	TRBV19	many	CATLPTGTSSGANVLTF	TGTGCCACCCTACCGACAGGTACATCCTCTGGGGCCAACGTCCTGACTTTC
15	TRBD1	TRBJ2-7	TRBV6-1	many	CASSEVPDRGDEQYF	TGTGCCAGCAGTGAAGTCCCGGACAGGGGCGACGAGCAGTACTTC
13	.	TRBJ1-1	TRBV12-3/TRBV12-4	.	CASSFNGNTEAWF	TGTGCCAGCAGTTTCAATGGGAACACTGAAGCTTGGTTT
12	.	TRBJ2-5	TRBV5-1	many	CASSEGLGTQYF	TGCGCCAGCAGCGAGGGCCTGGGGACCCAGTACTTC
14	TRBD1	TRBJ1-1	TRBV28	many	CASSPTGWTTEAFF	TGTGCCAGCAGCCCGACAGGGTGGACCACTGAAGCTTTCTTT
18	TRBD1	TRBJ2-7	TRBV6-2/TRBV6-3	many	CASSYDPEGTGNSYEQYF	TGTGCCAGCAGTTACGATCCGGAGGGGACAGGGAACTCCTACGAGCAGTACTTC
16	TRBD2	TRBJ2-7	TRBV6-1	many	CASSAPGLAVRGEQYF	TGTGCCAGCAGTGCCCCGGGACTAGCGGTACGGGGCGAGCAGTACTTC
19	TRBD2	TRBJ2-4	TRBV4-2	.	CASSQAGLAGVRAKNIKYF	TGTGCCAGCAGCCAAGCGGGACTAGCGGGAGTAAGGGCCAAAAACATTAAGTACTTC
16	TRBD1	TRBJ2-7	TRBV27	many	CASSIPPGQGPVEQYF	TGTGCCAGCAGTATTCCCCCGGGACAGGGACCTGTCGAGCAGTACTTC
16	.	TRBJ2-7	TRBV6-1	many	CASSELHGTYSYEQYF	TGTGCCAGCAGTGAACTTCACGGAACATACTCCTACGAGCAGTACTTC
14	TRBD1	TRBJ1-1	TRBV19	many	CASAKDRGYTEAFF	TGTGCCAGTGCTAAGGACAGGGGGTACACTGAAGCTTTCTTT
14	.	TRBJ1-1	TRBV5-1	many	CASSLGMGAAEAFF	TGCGCCAGCAGCTTGGGCATGGGGGCGGCTGAAGCTTTCTTT
13	.	TRBJ1-1	TRBV6-1	many	CASSEVRETDAFF	TGTGCCAGCAGTGAAGTGCGGGAAACCGACGCTTTCTTT
13	TRBD1	TRBJ1-1	TRBV29-1	many	CSADRGPGTEAFF	TGCAGCGCCGACAGGGGGCCTGGGACTGAAGCTTTCTTT
13	.	TRBJ2-7	TRBV5-1	many	CASSLDQTYEQYF	TGCGCCAGCAGCTTGGATCAGACCTACGAGCAGTACTTC
14	TRBD1	TRBJ2-7	TRBV2	many	CASSEETGEFEQYF	TGTGCCAGCAGTGAGGAGACAGGGGAGTTTGAGCAGTACTTC
12	.	TRBJ2-7	TRBV6-1	many	CASMGSAYEQYF	TGTGCCAGCATGGGCTCAGCCTACGAGCAGTACTTC
15	.	TRBJ1-5	TRBV7-2	few	CASSYSGFGNQPQHF	TGTGCCAGCAGCTATAGCGGATTCGGCAATCAGCCCCAGCATTTT
15	.	TRBJ2-7	TRBV20-1	few	CSAQSIRNPSNEQYF	TGCAGTGCTCAGAGCATTAGGAACCCCTCCAACGAGCAGTACTTC
14	.	TRBJ2-2	TRBV7-3	many	CASSLTRDTGELFF	TGTGCCAGCAGCTTAACGAGGGACACCGGGGAGCTGTTTTTT
15	.	TRBJ1-3	TRBV4-2	.	CASSQPRTAGNTIYF	TGTGCCAGCAGCCAACCCCGGACAGCTGGAAACACCATATATTTT
14	.	TRBJ2-6	TRBV2	.	CASFPTRETGVLTF	TGTGCCAGCTTTCCTACCCGGGAAACCGGCGTCCTGACTTTC
14	TRBD1	TRBJ2-2	TRBV13	few	CATRQGLRTGELFF	TGTGCCACACGACAGGGCTTGAGGACCGGGGAGCTGTTTTTT
12	.	TRBJ1-5	TRBV12-3/TRBV12-4	many	CASTRKGQPQHF	TGTGCCAGCACCCGGAAGGGTCAGCCCCAGCATTTT
12	.	TRBJ1-1	TRBV20-1	.	CSLGRGAHEAFF	TGCAGTCTAGGGCGGGGGGCGCATGAAGCTTTCTTT
16	.	TRBJ2-5	TRBV14	.	CASSQDQTVAGETQYF	TGTGCCAGCAGCCAAGATCAGACCGTGGCGGGGGAGACCCAGTACTTC
14	.	TRBJ2-5	TRBV9	many	CASSVFGQQETQYF	TGTGCCAGCAGCGTATTCGGACAGCAAGAGACCCAGTACTTC
14	.	TRBJ1-3	TRBV20-1	many	CSARNPRVGNTIYF	TGCAGTGCTAGAAACCCCAGGGTTGGAAACACCATATATTTT
14	.	TRBJ1-5	TRBV6-1	.	CASSEYGAGQPQHF	TGTGCCAGCAGTGAGTACGGAGCGGGACAGCCCCAGCATTTT
16	.	TRBJ2-2	TRBV11-1	many	CASSSTRQGTGGELFF	TGTGCCAGCAGCTCCACCCGGCAAGGAACAGGTGGGGAGCTGTTTTTT
17	TRBD1	TRBJ2-5	TRBV11-1	.	CASSLRVRGQGAETQYF	TGTGCCAGCAGCTTACGGGTCAGGGGACAGGGTGCGGAGACCCAGTACTTC
17	.	TRBJ2-7	TRBV6-1	.	CASRAYGRGTVPLEQYF	TGTGCCAGCAGGGCGTACGGTCGGGGGACAGTACCACTCGAGCAGTACTTC
16	.	TRBJ2-5	TRBV4-1	few	CASSQLTGRVQETQYF	TGCGCCAGCAGCCAATTAACCGGAAGGGTTCAAGAGACCCAGTACTTC
14	.	TRBJ1-2	TRBV28	few	CASNLYSGGYGYTF	TGTGCCAGCAATTTATACTCCGGTGGCTATGGCTACACCTTC
18	.	TRBJ2-5	TRBV28	many	CASSLGPGRGSFGETQYF	TGTGCCAGCAGTTTAGGGCCGGGACGAGGGAGTTTTGGAGAGACCCAGTACTTC
13	.	TRBJ2-2	TRBV11-2	.	CACTTGLPGELFF	TGCGCCTGCACCACAGGGTTACCCGGGGAGCTGTTTTTT
19	.	TRBJ2-7	TRBV6-2/TRBV6-3	many	CASSYSSPEQRVLPYEQYF	TGTGCCAGCAGTTACTCCTCCCCCGAACAGCGGGTACTTCCCTACGAGCAGTACTTC
13	.	TRBJ2-7	TRBV6-1	.	CASSPGFAYEQYF	TGTGCCAGCAGTCCAGGGTTCGCCTACGAGCAGTACTTC
17	.	TRBJ2-6	TRBV5-1	.	CASSLPTGSHGANVLTF	TGCGCCAGCAGCCTCCCGACAGGTTCCCATGGGGCCAACGTCCTGACTTTC
13	TRBD1	TRBJ2-7	TRBV20-1	many	CSAGRQGNYEQYF	TGCAGTGCAGGGCGACAGGGGAACTACGAGCAGTACTTC
12	.	TRBJ2-5	TRBV30	few	CAWSPFQETQYF	TGTGCCTGGAGTCCCTTTCAAGAGACCCAGTACTTC
14	.	TRBJ2-7	TRBV4-3	many	CASSQGTSFYEQYF	TGCGCCAGCAGCCAAGGGACGTCTTTCTACGAGCAGTACTTC
14	.	TRBJ1-1	TRBV30	many	CAWSSISVNTEAFF	TGTGCCTGGAGTTCCATTAGCGTGAACACTGAAGCTTTCTTT
15	TRBD2	TRBJ2-2	TRBV10-3	.	CAIRRAGDNTGELFF	TGTGCCATCAGGCGAGCGGGGGATAACACCGGGGAGCTGTTTTTT
12	.	TRBJ2-2	TRBV12-3/TRBV12-4	many	CASSLTTEELFF	TGTGCCAGCAGTTTAACCACCGAGGAGCTGTTTTTT
16	.	TRBJ2-7	TRBV20-1	few	CSARPTQGLSSYEQYF	TGCAGTGCTAGACCTACCCAGGGCCTGAGCTCCTACGAGCAGTACTTC
13	TRBD1	TRBJ2-2	TRBV29-1	many	CSGMGQSIGELFF	TGCAGCGGGATGGGACAGTCTATCGGGGAGCTGTTTTTT
17	.	TRBJ2-5	TRBV6-1	once	CASSEGPHGGPSETQYF	TGTGCCAGCAGTGAAGGACCACACGGGGGCCCCAGCGAGACCCAGTACTTC
14	.	TRBJ2-7	TRBV28	many	CASSFPAAPYEQYF	TGTGCCAGCAGTTTTCCGGCAGCCCCCTACGAGCAGTACTTC
15	TRBD2	TRBJ2-7	TRBV11-3	.	CASSLALAGGQEQYF	TGTGCCAGCAGCTTAGCTTTGGCGGGGGGACAAGAGCAGTACTTC
13	.	TRBJ2-7	TRBV20-1	many	CSAQTGLYYEQYF	TGCAGTGCCCAGACAGGACTCTACTACGAGCAGTACTTC
16	.	TRBJ1-2	TRBV28	many	CASSLPQAAMTYGYTF	TGTGCCAGCAGTTTACCACAGGCCGCTATGACCTATGGCTACACCTTC
16	TRBD2	TRBJ2-7	TRBV11-2	many	CASSPGRASGRYEQYF	TGTGCCAGCAGCCCGGGTAGGGCTAGCGGGAGATACGAGCAGTACTTC
11	.	TRBJ2-7	TRBV29-1	few	CSVGGLGEQYF	TGCAGCGTTGGGGGCCTAGGGGAGCAGTACTTC
16	TRBD1	TRBJ1-1	TRBV19	many	CASSMGTGAQYTEAFF	TGTGCCAGTAGTATGGGGACAGGGGCTCAATACACTGAAGCTTTCTTT
14	.	TRBJ2-7	TRBV4-1	many	CASSQDLGPKSRYF	TGCGCCAGCAGCCAAGATCTCGGGCCAAAGTCTCGCTACTTC